The T cell receptor beta chain under discussion was sequenced for a study of blood T cell repertoires in COVID-19. Whole-study context: Some COVID-19 samples were acute and others convalescent; all came from the United States, Italy and Spain. In each case, the material was cDNA or gDNA derived from T cells, B-cell-depleted T cells, or PBMCs.

Sequenced by immunoSEQ multiplex PCR; TCRdb stores in-frame clones only, minus some. The table shows about 290,000 clones, with around four fifths occurring only once. This CDR3 has 14 amino acids. In germline, CDR1 is SGHAT, CDR2 FQNNGV. Unmatched junction bases numbered 5, after V lost 6 bases and J lost 4 bases. The specimen sequenced was peripheral blood. V and J are TRBV11-2 and TRBJ2-7; 11 bases are shared with TRBD2. The source is a woman in her forties or fifties with active or convalescent COVID-19. The DNA for the CDR3 is TGTGCCAGCAGTCCACTAGCGGGAGCATACGAGCAGTACTTC. It yields the protein CASSPLAGAYEQYF. Full variable domain (outside the CDR3, taken from reference TRBV11-2 and TRBJ2-7): EAGVAQSPRYKIIEKRQSVAFWCNPISGHATLYWYQQILGQGPKLLIQFQNNGVVDDSQLPKDRFSAERLKGVDSTLKIQPAKLEDSAVYLCASSPLAGAYEQYFGPGTRLTVT.